This T cell receptor beta chain was documented in a study of blood T cell repertoires in COVID-19. The CDR3 sequence is 17 residues long. V lost 1 base to trimming and J lost 4 bases; unmatched junction nucleotides: 8. Germline-derived CDR1 and CDR2 are KGHSH and LQKENI. Source study methods: Reference gene primer amplification gave estimated nucleated cell counts. TCRdb keeps only in-frame clones here, not all; method: immunoSEQ multiplex PCR. That table gives V, J and clone size, and the DNA gave D and trimming. The sample consists of approximately 75,000 clones, around two thirds of them appearing once.

The sequenced sample was peripheral blood. This TCR derives from a human donor with acute or convalescent COVID-19. The donor label of this sample is uncertain. The chain couples TRBV18 to TRBJ2-2; 8 bases agree with TRBD2. The CDR3 DNA follows: TGTGCCAGCTCACCACAGAGGACTAGCCGTCGCACCGGGGAGCTGTTTTTT. As protein: CASSPQRTSRRTGELFF.